This T cell receptor beta chain was sequenced in a study of cytomegalovirus exposure and HLA in healthy donors. Study overall: The early release's HLA-typed donors yielded approximately 85 million unique TCRs. Genotyping of roughly 400 donors showed that 80% to 85% belonged to the Caucasian-associated ancestry cluster. Study results and caveats: Common viral pathogens (according to a later analysis) appeared linked to several of the most significant clusters. In vitro work confirmed that a few CMV-associated chains recognize CMV antigens.

V lost 5 bases, J lost 2 bases, and 7 bases lay in between. This CDR3 comprises 12 residues. From germline, CDR1 is SNHLY and CDR2 FYNNEI. As to this clone: Its cognate antigen is unknown.

Both 60 Vbeta primers and 13 Jbeta primers went into the PCR. Here immunoSEQ multiplex PCR was the method, and the copy in TCRdb shows in-frame clones only, minus some. Its clone listing holds 30,000 to 40,000 clones. This chain uses TRBV2 with TRBJ2-7; possible D gene TRBD1, 5 bases. The sequenced sample consisted of PBMCs. The clonotype originates from a woman aged 40 to 50 in good health and CMV-seropositive. CDR3 in amino acids: CASSLQAYEQYF. CDR3 in DNA: TGTGCCAGCAGTCTACAGGCCTACGAGCAGTACTTC.